These 9 T cell receptor beta chains share one sample of origin, sequenced in a study of CD8+CD57+ T cells in acquired aplastic anemia. The patients chosen for sequencing had shown expansion of CD8+CD57+ cells (detected by flow cytometry). According to the study, genomic DNA was the template for TCR beta VDJ and CDR3 profiling. TCRdb processed the reads anew with MiXCR; each CDR3 protein has one entry. This sample has roughly 280,000 distinct CDR3 sequences, with 50% to 65% found just once. Sequencing input: sorted CD4+, CD8+, or CD8+CD57+ T cells (not recorded which) from PBMCs. Receptor source: a human donor with aplastic anemia.

V and J are TRBV24-1 and TRBJ1-2; 11 nucleotides align to TRBD1. V was pared by 2 bases and J by 7 bases, with 5 bases of the junction left unmatched. CDR1 and CDR2 (germline): KGHDR, SFDVKD. The CDR3 has 15 residues. DNA of the CDR3: TGTGCCACCAGTGATTCCCGGGACAGGGGGATTGGCTACACCTTC. Translation: CATSDSRDRGIGYTF.

This clonotype was recorded at least ten times. The chain joins TRBV29-1 to TRBJ2-7; 9 bases line up with TRBD1. The CDR3 contains 16 residues. Germline loops: CDR1 SQVTM, CDR2 ANQGSEA. V shed 7 bases and J 3 bases; nucleotides not matched to a gene: 16. The CDR3 loop reads CSAQVGQGGSGYEQYF. The CDR3 DNA sequence: TGCAGCGCCCAAGTGGGACAGGGAGGATCCGGCTACGAGCAGTACTTC.

This clonotype came up many times. V and J are TRBV12-3 or TRBV12-4 and TRBJ2-3; TRBD2 matches 11 bases. J lost 7 bases, V lost 6 bases, and 6 bases had no gene match. The CDR3 consists of 14 residues. The CDR3 is CASRDGTSGNTQYF. The CDR3 coding sequence is TGTGCCAGCAGGGATGGGACTAGCGGAAATACGCAGTATTTT.

This clonotype occurred many times. CDR3 sequence (DNA): TGTGCCAGTAGTATCCTAGCGGGAGTGATCAATGAGCAGTTCTTC. Translation: CASSILAGVINEQFF. The rearrangement links TRBV19 to TRBJ2-1; TRBD2 aligns across 10 bases. Germline V lookup: CDR1 LNHDA, CDR2 SQIVND (reference sequence). The CDR3 has 15 amino acids. Trimming at V came to 3 bases and at J to 6 bases, leaving 5 bases not matched to a gene. Based on the CDR3 plus reference TRBV19 and TRBJ2-1, the full variable domain is DGGITQSPKYLFRKEGQNVTLSCEQNLNHDAMYWYRQDPGQGLRLIYYSQIVNDFQKGDIAEGYSVSREKKESFPLTVTSAQKNPTAFYLCASSILAGVINEQFFGPGTRLTVL.

V and J are TRBV9 and TRBJ2-1; the D gene is possibly TRBD1 (5 bases). From germline, CDR1 is SGDLS and CDR2 YYNGEE. The ends were cut back, 2 bases at V and 0 bases at J, with 9 bases in the middle. There are 15 residues in the CDR3. CDR3 nucleotide sequence: TGTGCCAGCAGCGTGGGCGACAGCTCCTACAATGAGCAGTTCTTC. It encodes CASSVGDSSYNEQFF.

In nucleotides, the CDR3 is TGTGCCAGCAGCTTGGGAGGGACAGGGTTTGAAGAGCAGTTCTTC. It codes for CASSLGGTGFEEQFF. The chain carries TRBV5-6 and TRBJ2-1, with 9 bases lining up with TRBD1. V shed 0 bases, J shed 10 bases, and the junction held 8 bases outside the gene matches. Germline assignment: CDR1 SGHDT and CDR2 YYEEEE. The CDR3 is made up of 15 amino acids.

This clonotype has a handful of counts. This chain uses TRBV5-4 with TRBJ2-7, with D tentatively TRBD1 (6 bases). Germline V gene sequence: CDR1 SGHNT, CDR2 YYREEE (reference sequence). Trimming took off 4 bases at V and 7 bases at J, with 9 bases between the two ends. CDR3 length equals 11 residues. The CDR3 sequence: CASSTGQEQYF. CDR3 in DNA: TGTGCCAGCAGCACCGGACAGGAGCAGTACTTC.

In its sample, this clonotype was seen a few times. V and J are TRBV20-1 and TRBJ2-3, with 12 bases fitting TRBD2. The CDR3 has 16 residues. Germline V gene sequence: CDR1 DFQATT, CDR2 SNEGSKA (reference sequence). The V gene end was trimmed by 6 bases and the J gene end by 5 bases; junction bases not matched to a gene: 12. The CDR3 bases are TGCAGTGCCGAGCGTTCTAGCGGGGGGGCGTTAGATACGCAGTATTTT. Protein sequence: CSAERSSGGALDTQYF.

In its sample, this clonotype was seen a few times. The chain uses TRBV7-8 and TRBJ1-4; 7 nucleotides agree with TRBD1. CDR1 is SGHVS and CDR2 is FQNEAQ in the germline V gene. The CDR3 contains 15 residues. Trimming removed 4 bases from V and 8 bases from J; junction bases left unmatched: 10. The CDR3 is CASSSETGYQEKLFF. In DNA form, the CDR3 reads TGTGCCAGCAGCTCAGAGACAGGGTATCAAGAAAAACTGTTTTTT.